This entry lists 20 T cell receptor beta chains sequenced from one sample in a study of blood T cell repertoires in COVID-19. Here immunoSEQ multiplex PCR was the method, and the copy in TCRdb shows in-frame clones only, minus some. The profile shows approximately 200,000 clones, 75% to 90% of them singletons. The sequencing input was peripheral blood. These receptors were obtained from a human donor in a cohort sampled during active COVID-19.

This clone was detected a few times. This rearrangement joins TRBV29-1 to TRBJ2-7; 10 bases are shared with TRBD2. CDR1 SQVTM and CDR2 ANQGSEA come from the germline V gene. Trimming removed 7 bases from V and 4 bases from J; junction bases left unmatched: 7. The CDR3 runs 13 residues. CDR3 region: CSARAGGLYEQYF. The CDR3 coding sequence is TGCAGCGCCCGAGCGGGAGGGCTGTACGAGCAGTACTTC.

This clone was seen only once. This chain connects TRBV6-2 or TRBV6-3 to TRBJ2-5, with D possibly matching TRBD2 (5 bases). Per the germline V gene, CDR1 is MNHEY and CDR2 is SVGEGT. V gave up 5 bases and J gave up 0 bases, with 19 bases separating them. The CDR3 is made up of 17 amino acids. CDR3 bases: TGTGCCAGCAGTCCGCGGCCCAGCGGACCGTACCAAGAGACCCAGTACTTC. Encoded protein: CASSPRPSGPYQETQYF.

The chain has TRBV14 and TRBJ2-7; TRBD1 matches 7 bases. Germline CDR1 SGHDN, CDR2 FVKESK. The V and J ends lost 5 bases and 2 bases, in that order; junction bases with no gene match: 9. There are 15 residues in the CDR3. The DNA of the CDR3 is TGTGCCAGCAGCGTATATAGGGACAGCCCCTACGAGCAGTACTTC. This codes for CASSVYRDSPYEQYF.

The chain joins TRBV10-3 to TRBJ2-5, with D possibly being TRBD2 (5 bases). There are 11 residues in the CDR3. Between the trimmed V and J ends, which lost 11 bases and 4 bases, there was a span of 11 bases. Germline V gene lookup returns CDR1 ENHRY and CDR2 SYGVKD. The CDR3 nucleotides read TGTGCCTCAGGTGGGAGAGAGACCCAGTACTTC. The encoded protein is CASGGRETQYF.

The chain couples TRBV19 to TRBJ1-4; TRBD1 aligns across 9 bases. With 5 bases clipped from V and 8 bases from J, the junction kept 6 bases outside the gene matches. The CDR3 totals 14 residues. The germline V gene encodes CDR1 LNHDA and CDR2 SQIVND (reference sequence). This CDR3 reads CASSRTGALEKLFF. The CDR3 nucleotides read TGTGCCAGTAGTCGGACAGGGGCCTTAGAAAAACTGTTTTTT.

The J gene is TRBJ1-1, the V gene TRBV12-3 or TRBV12-4, with 8 positions matching TRBD1. V lost 5 bases and J lost 5; bases outside the gene matches: 4. The CDR3 spans 13 residues. In DNA, the CDR3 is TGTGCCAGCAGTCTGGGACAGGTGACTGAAGCTTTCTTT. It is translated as CASSLGQVTEAFF.

This sequence joins TRBV28 and TRBJ2-7; possible D gene TRBD2, 5 bases. Germline V gives CDR1 MDHEN, CDR2 SYDVKM. V lost 7 bases, J lost 5 bases, and 24 bases lay in between. This CDR3 is built from 16 residues. CDR3 bases: TGTGCCAGCACCCAAAGTCGAGGGCACGGAGACCACGAGCAGTACTTC. Translated: CASTQSRGHGDHEQYF.

J is TRBJ1-2 and V is TRBV5-1; 11 nucleotides line up with TRBD1. The V gene's germline CDR1 is SGHRS and CDR2 YFSETQ. This CDR3 region has 14 residues. J was trimmed by 13 bases and V by 5 bases; bases with no gene match: 13. This chain's CDR3 is CASRSSGTGGLFTF. CDR3 DNA sequence: TGCGCCAGCAGAAGTTCCGGGACAGGGGGACTCTTCACCTTC. The full variable domain, completed using reference TRBV5-1 and TRBJ1-2, is KAGVTQTPRYLIKTRGQQVTLSCSPISGHRSVSWYQQTPGQGLQFLFEYFSETQRNKGNFPGRFSGRQFSNSRSEMNVSTLELGDSALYLCASRSSGTGGLFTFGSGTRLTVV.

The chain employs TRBV24-1 and TRBJ1-5; weak D call: TRBD1 (5 bases). The CDR3 has 15 residues. Germline lookup yields CDR1 KGHDR and CDR2 SFDVKD. V was trimmed by 6 bases and J by 3 bases, leaving 14 bases between them. The DNA for the CDR3 is TGTGCCACCAGTCCCCGGGGGGGGTCCAATCAGCCCCAGCATTTT. It translates to CATSPRGGSNQPQHF.

This clone showed up just once. In DNA form, the CDR3 reads TGCGCCAGCAGCCAAGGATGGGGACAGGGGGCCAGGGAGACCCAGTACTTC. Translated, it gives CASSQGWGQGARETQYF. J is TRBJ2-5 and V is TRBV4-3, with 12 bases fitting TRBD1. This CDR3 is 17 amino acids long. Germline CDR1 and CDR2: LGHNA and YSLEER. The J segment lost 5 bases and the V segment lost 1 base, leaving 8 bases of the junction unmatched.

J is TRBJ2-7 and V is TRBV19, with 8 bases that match TRBD2. V trimming: 8 bases; J trimming: 7 bases; junction bases outside the gene matches: 10. CDR3 length equals 13 residues. Germline CDR1 reads LNHDA; CDR2 reads SQIVND (reference sequence). DNA for the CDR3: TGTGCCAGTTCGGGCGACGGCGGGGGGGAGCAGTACTTC. Its protein product is CASSGDGGGEQYF.

Only a few counts were recorded for this clone. This chain uses TRBV30 with TRBJ2-7, with a tentative D call TRBD2 (6 bases). V dropped 1 base and J dropped 9 bases, with 16 bases sitting between them. The CDR3 has 13 residues. Germline CDR1 is GTSNPN and CDR2 is SVGIG (reference sequence). The CDR3 nucleotides are TGTGCCTGGAGTGAACCGGGACTCCTTTGGCAGTACTTC. Translated: CAWSEPGLLWQYF.

This clone was detected only a few times. The rearrangement joins TRBV29-1 to TRBJ1-2, with D possibly matching TRBD1 (6 bases). V lost 2 bases to trimming and J lost 1 base, with 11 bases between them. The CDR3 has 14 amino acids. CDR1 and CDR2 (germline): SQVTM, ANQGSEA. Here the CDR3 DNA reads TGCAGCGTTGAACGGCAGGGGCGTAACTATGGCTACACCTTC. Protein sequence: CSVERQGRNYGYTF.

The chain is built from TRBV28 and TRBJ2-4, with 8 bases lining up with TRBD1. CDR3 length: 10 residues. Trimming took 8 bases from V and 15 from J; bases not matched to a gene: 6. CDR1 MDHEN and CDR2 SYDVKM come from the germline V gene. In DNA, the CDR3 is TGTGCCAGCGTTTCCGGGACAGGGTACTTC. Translating gives CASVSGTGYF.

This chain connects TRBV18 to TRBJ2-7, with 7 positions matching TRBD2. J gave up 2 bases and V 5 bases, and 6 bases lay outside the gene matches. Germline CDR1 is KGHSH and CDR2 is LQKENI. The CDR3 length is 14 residues. CDR3 sequence: CASSVSGTAYEQYF. CDR3 coding DNA: TGTGCCAGCTCAGTCAGCGGGACTGCCTACGAGCAGTACTTC.

The chain carries TRBV27 and TRBJ2-7; D may be TRBD2 (5 bases). This CDR3 contains 14 residues. Germline V gene lookup returns CDR1 MNHEY and CDR2 SMNVEV (reference sequence). V was cut by 4 bases and J by 5 bases, with 15 bases left in between. CDR3 sequence reads: CASSYLSGIHEQYF. The CDR3 nucleotides are TGTGCCAGCAGTTACCTTTCCGGGATCCACGAGCAGTACTTC.

This clone has just one count. The chain uses TRBV3-1 (or the pseudogene TRBV3-2) and TRBJ2-7; 9 bases align to TRBD2. V shed 4 bases, J shed 1 base, and the junction held 2 bases outside the gene matches. The germline V gene encodes CDR1 LGHDT and CDR2 YNNKEL (reference sequence). This CDR3 is 14 amino acids long. The CDR3 bases are TGTGCCAGCAGCCGGACTAGCGTGTCCTACGAGCAGTACTTC. Translated: CASSRTSVSYEQYF.

The genes are TRBV30 and TRBJ2-2, with 7 bases identical to TRBD2. With 4 bases clipped from V and 5 bases from J, the junction kept 1 base outside the gene matches. Per germline, CDR1 GTSNPN and CDR2 SVGIG (reference sequence). The CDR3 contains 12 residues. In DNA, the CDR3 is TGTGCCTGGACGCGGGAGACCGGGGAGCTGTTTTTT. Amino acids: CAWTRETGELFF. Using reference TRBV30 and TRBJ2-2 for the parts outside the CDR3, the full variable domain is SQTIHQWPATLVQPVGSPLSLECTVEGTSNPNLYWYRQAAGRGLQLLFYSVGIGQISSEVPQNLSASRPQDRQFILSSKKLLLSDSGFYLCAWTRETGELFFGEGSRLTVL.

This clone was detected only a few times. The rearrangement links TRBV24-1 to TRBJ2-1; TRBD2 agrees at 11 bases. CDR3 length equals 15 residues. J lost 8 bases, V lost 4 bases, and 6 bases had no gene match. Per the germline V gene, CDR1 is KGHDR and CDR2 is SFDVKD. The DNA for the CDR3 is TGTGCCACCAGTGACCCCACTAGCGGGAGCTATGAGCAGTTCTTC. Amino acid sequence: CATSDPTSGSYEQFF.

The rearrangement joins TRBV28 to TRBJ2-5; tentative D call: TRBD2 (6 bases). The germline V gene has CDR1 MDHEN and CDR2 SYDVKM. With 6 bases removed from V and 8 bases from J, the gap between germline ends came to 16 bases. The CDR3 spans 13 residues. The CDR3 sequence: CASRGQPGETQYF. CDR3 DNA: TGTGCCAGCAGGGGGCAGCCGGGGGAAACCCAGTACTTC. Using reference TRBV28 and TRBJ2-5 for the parts outside the CDR3, the full variable domain is DVKVTQSSRYLVKRTGEKVFLECVQDMDHENMFWYRQDPGLGLRLIYFSYDVKMKEKGDIPEGYSVSREKKERFSLILESASTNQTSMYLCASRGQPGETQYFGPGTRLLVL.